This T cell receptor (beta chain) came from a study of post-analysis software for immune sequencing data. Across the whole study: As for disease course, relapsing-remitting, secondary progressive and progressive-relapsing multiple sclerosis were all included. Broader study findings: The study found TRBV5-6, TRBV5-1 and TRBV20-1 among about 5 TRBV segments more frequent in patients than controls. Same-batch preparations were strongly co-clustered by F measure. Patients with multiple sclerosis recorded significantly lower normalized Chao1 diversity than controls, the study found.

The TCR beta cDNA libraries contained unique molecular identifiers. T cells numbering roughly 1 to 10 million yielded roughly 0.5 million cDNA molecules. TCRdb used MiXCR to reprocess the PCR reads, holding one entry per CDR3 protein. The sample includes a few hundred thousand distinct CDR3 sequences, 39% seen only once; the top ten take 6% to 9%. This clonotype was detected only once. Its antigen remains unidentified. An end of the junction does not agree with germline; a read error may underlie this. The CDR3 is 17 residues long. Germline V gene lookup returns CDR1 DFQATT and CDR2 SNEGSKA (reference sequence).

The sample comprised blood. The clonotype originates from a girl aged 2 to 10 with multiple sclerosis. The chain joins TRBV20-1 to TRBJ1-5; D is ambiguous. CDR3 loop: CSARDWGGLDSNQPQHF. CDR3 bases: TGTAGTGCTAGAGATTGGGGAGGGTTGGATAGCAATCAGCCCCAGCATTTT.